This T cell receptor beta chain was recorded in a study of T cell repertoires in cytomegalovirus infection. Overall study: The public TCR beta signatures pointed to both CMV infection and matching HLA type.

This clonotype was detected only a few times. Its cognate antigen is unknown. From the reads, TCRdb called clonotypes with MiXCR, one entry per CDR3 protein. The repertoire has around 310,000 distinct CDR3 sequences, roughly 17% of them found once; the top ten carry approximately 12%. Whole-study results and caveats: Clonotypes of TCR beta that were HLA-C-restricted and CMV-specific dominated the ex vivo response. People with CMV and the relevant HLA were identified by cumulative public TCR beta family frequency.

Trimming removed 3 bases from V and 4 bases from J, with 9 bases in between. Germline-derived CDR1 and CDR2 are SNHLY and FYNNEI. The CDR3 runs to 13 residues. This rearrangement joins TRBV2 to TRBJ1-2; no definite D call. The specimen was PBMCs. The receptor's source is a human donor in good health (CMV status not recorded). Some clones in this sample may be carry-over from other donors' samples. CDR3 residues: CASSEQALYGYTF. The CDR3, as DNA: TGTGCCAGCAGTGAGCAGGCCCTCTATGGCTACACCTTC.